This TCR beta chain stems from a study of human T cells and chemical hapten exposure. Noted time point: patch test 3, about 24 weeks after DPC sensitization. Specified treatment: therapeutic diphenylcyclopropenone sensitization with weekly scalp DPC. RNA extraction used unfractionated whole blood as the source of total RNA. This CDR3 has 14 residues. Germline loops: CDR1 MNHEY, CDR2 SVGEGT. The ends were cut back, 11 bases at V and 6 bases at J, with 21 bases in the middle. Notes on this clonotype: Its specificity is unknown.

MiXCR, applied by TCRdb to the RACE reads, yields one record per CDR3 protein. The table has 82,000 or so distinct CDR3 sequences, 10% to 15% seen once. General study results and limits: Large CDR3 similarity clusters arose significantly more often from expanded TCRs than from controls.

This clonotype originated in a woman in her forties or fifties with alopecia areata. Some clones in this sample may be carry-over from other donors' samples. This sample comprised whole blood, obtained in connection with sensitization to the hapten diphenylcyclopropenone (DPC). This chain links TRBV6-2 or TRBV6-3 with TRBJ2-3; a possible D gene is TRBD2 (5 bases). As DNA, the CDR3 is TGTGCCTGCAAAGGGAGACTAAACGCGGATACGCAGTATTTT. Amino acid sequence: CACKGRLNADTQYF.